The next 12 T cell receptor beta chains were all read from a single sample in a study of response to subunit inactivated influenza vaccine. TCRdb passed the RT-PCR reads through MiXCR, listing each CDR3 protein once. The table records fewer than 350,000 distinct CDR3 sequences, just over 20% of them present only once. Sample: PBMCs from blood, taken about 20 months after vaccination. These receptors came from a man between 50 and 70 years old who received an inactivated influenza vaccine.

This clonotype was detected a few times. This chain connects TRBV6-5 to TRBJ1-3; D is uncertain. The germline V and J ends were trimmed by 4 bases and 0 bases, with 10 bases remaining between them. Germline V gene data show CDR1 as MNHEY and CDR2 as SVGAGI. The CDR3 runs 15 residues. CDR3: CASSLSTSSGNTIYF. CDR3 nucleotide sequence: TGTGCCAGCAGTTTGTCTACGAGCTCTGGAAACACCATATATTTT.

The V call is TRBV6-5, the J call TRBJ1-4, with D uncertain. Germline V gene sequence: CDR1 MNHEY, CDR2 SVGAGI. The CDR3 runs 16 residues. With 2 bases removed from V and 5 bases from J, the gap between germline ends came to 15 bases. The CDR3 DNA is TGTGCCAGCAGTTACACCCTCCCGGGGTCGAATGAAAAACTGTTTTTT. Residues: CASSYTLPGSNEKLFF.

The CDR3 is CASSPPLGGGNEQFF. DNA of the CDR3: TGTGCCAGCTCACCACCGCTGGGCGGGGGCAATGAGCAGTTCTTC. The chain carries TRBV18 and TRBJ2-1; 7 nucleotides match TRBD2. This CDR3 has 15 amino acids. Germline V lookup: CDR1 KGHSH, CDR2 LQKENI. The V segment lost 0 bases and the J segment 6 bases; nucleotides outside the gene matches: 5.

The chain combines TRBV6-1 with TRBJ2-1, with 12 bases that match TRBD1. J gave up 8 bases and V 8 bases, and 7 bases lay outside the gene matches. CDR3 length equals 14 residues. CDR1 is MNHNS, CDR2 SASEGT, per germline. CDR3 sequence reads: CASRGQGASHEQFF. Here the CDR3 DNA reads TGTGCCAGCCGGGGACAGGGGGCATCCCATGAGCAGTTCTTC.

As for this clonotype: An end of the junction differs from the germline gene, which may be a read error. CDR3 sequence reads: CASSIAGGPYEQFF. CDR3 DNA: TGTGCCAGCAGCATAGCGGGAGGGCCTTATGAGCAGTTCTTC. The V and J genes are TRBV11-1 and TRBJ2-1; 11 bases are shared with TRBD2. The CDR3 contains 14 residues. CDR1 SGHAT and CDR2 FQDESV come from the germline V gene (reference sequence).

This clonotype occurred many times. The rearrangement links TRBV28 to TRBJ2-1, with TRBD1 identical over 9 bases. This CDR3 has 14 amino acids. CDR1 and CDR2 from the germline V gene are MDHEN and SYDVKM. Unmatched junction bases numbered 5, after V lost 6 bases and J lost 5 bases. Written as DNA, the CDR3 is TGTGCCAGCAGATCGGGACAGGGTAACAATGAGCAGTTCTTC. Translated: CASRSGQGNNEQFF.

This clonotype showed up just a few times. The V call is TRBV11-2, the J call TRBJ1-5; TRBD1 is a possible D gene (6 bases). V lost 5 bases, J lost 0 bases, and 20 bases lay in between. Germline loops: CDR1 SGHAT, CDR2 FQNNGV. The CDR3 has 18 residues. The DNA of the CDR3 is TGTGCCAGCAGCCCCGGGGGCCGCGGGCTCGATAGCAATCAGCCCCAGCATTTT. It translates to CASSPGGRGLDSNQPQHF.

In this sample, this clonotype turned up many times. The rearrangement uses TRBV4-2 and TRBJ1-1; D perhaps matches TRBD1 (5 bases). The V gene lost 4 bases and the J gene lost 4 bases, with 19 bases spanning the gap. The germline gives CDR1 LGHNA, CDR2 YNFKEQ. This CDR3 has 16 amino acids. The CDR3 coding sequence is TGTGCCAGCAGCCCCTTGGGGGGGGTAGTCAGCACTGAAGCTTTCTTT. Protein product: CASSPLGGVVSTEAFF.

The chain employs TRBV3-1 and TRBJ1-6; no definite D call. The CDR3 covers 15 residues. Trimming left V 4 bases short and J 8 bases short, with 15 bases between. Germline CDR1 LGHDT, CDR2 YNNKEL (reference sequence). The CDR3: CASSPRSARYSPLHF. The CDR3 DNA follows: TGTGCCAGCAGCCCCCGTTCAGCACGCTATTCACCCCTCCACTTT.

The gene calls are TRBV7-3 and TRBJ2-1; the match to TRBD1 covers 7 bases. After removal of 5 bases from V and 2 bases from J, the junction contained 6 bases not matched to a gene. Germline V CDR1 and CDR2: SGHTA, FQGTGA. This CDR3 contains 15 residues. The CDR3 loop is CASSAPGQTYNEQFF. The DNA of the CDR3 is TGTGCCAGCAGCGCACCGGGACAGACCTACAATGAGCAGTTCTTC. The variable domain in full, with the rest retrieved from reference TRBV7-3 and TRBJ2-1, is GAGVSQTPSNKVTEKGKYVELRCDPISGHTALYWYRQSLGQGPEFLIYFQGTGAADDSGLPNDRFFAVRPEGSVSTLKIQRTERGDSAVYLCASSAPGQTYNEQFFGPGTRLTVL.

The V call is TRBV5-5, the J call TRBJ1-1; the D is unclear. The CDR3 has 15 amino acids. CDR1 and CDR2 from the germline V gene are SGHKS and YYEKEE (reference sequence). The V and J ends lost 2 bases and 2 bases respectively, with 13 bases between them. The CDR3 region is CASSFAYLPNTEAFF. The CDR3, as DNA: TGTGCCAGCAGCTTTGCTTACCTCCCAAACACTGAAGCTTTCTTT.

There are many counts of this clonotype. The V gene is TRBV12-3 or TRBV12-4, the J gene TRBJ1-1; D gene ambiguous. V was pared by 3 bases and J by 4 bases, with 21 bases between. The CDR3 totals 17 residues. The CDR3 loop is CASSFSRSPLMGTEAFF. CDR3 DNA sequence: TGTGCCAGCAGTTTTTCGCGGTCACCTCTGATGGGCACTGAAGCTTTCTTT.